The clone carrying this TCR beta chain was counted only a few times. Its antigen is not known. This same CDR3 is encoded by further DNA sequences in the sample. The entry originates in a study of beta chain features in type 1 diabetes. Overall study: Regarding age, gender and cell yields, patients proved similar to healthy donors. Findings and limits, study-wide: Moderately but significantly shorter TCRB CDR3s were found in Type 1 diabetes patients in all four CD4+ subsets.

As every portion of the isolated RNA was reverse transcribed, the sequencing read expressed TCRB transcripts. Produced via immunoSEQ multiplex PCR; TCRdb's table is partial and in-frame only. The sample records 150,000 to 190,000 clones, about 9.4% being singletons. The germline V gene has CDR1 SGHRS and CDR2 YFSETQ. Trimming left V 1 base short and J 7 bases short, with 12 bases between. The CDR3 is 14 residues long. This clonotype was sampled from a man aged 30 to 45 with type 1 diabetes. This rearrangement joins TRBV5-1 to TRBJ2-1; TRBD2 might be the D (5 bases). Sequencing was done on a sample of central memory CD4+ T cells from blood. Here the CDR3 reads CASSLSSSGNEQFF. CDR3 coding DNA: TGCGCCAGCAGCTTGTCTAGCTCAGGAAATGAGCAGTTCTTC.